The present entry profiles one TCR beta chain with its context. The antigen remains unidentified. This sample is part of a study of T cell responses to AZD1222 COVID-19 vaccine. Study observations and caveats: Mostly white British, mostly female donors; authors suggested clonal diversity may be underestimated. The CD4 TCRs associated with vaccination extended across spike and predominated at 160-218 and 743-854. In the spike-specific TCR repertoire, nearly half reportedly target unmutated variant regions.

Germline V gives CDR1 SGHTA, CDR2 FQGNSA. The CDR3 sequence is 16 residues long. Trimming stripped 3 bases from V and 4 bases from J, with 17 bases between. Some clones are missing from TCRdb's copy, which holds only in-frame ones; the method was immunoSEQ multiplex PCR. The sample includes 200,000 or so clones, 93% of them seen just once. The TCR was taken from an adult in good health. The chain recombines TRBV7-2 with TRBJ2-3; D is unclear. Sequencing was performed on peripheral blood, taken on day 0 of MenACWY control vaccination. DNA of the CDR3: TGTGCCAGCAGCTTGGCCGGCTTAGCAGTAGCAGATACGCAGTATTTT. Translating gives CASSLAGLAVADTQYF.